A selection of T cell receptor beta chains follows, all from one sample in a study of cytomegalovirus exposure and HLA in healthy donors. Sequencing was performed with immunoSEQ multiplex PCR; in TCRdb, only in-frame clones are kept and a portion is missing. The sample consists of roughly 190,000 clones, roughly 13% of them appearing once. Sequencing was performed on PBMCs. The receptor source for this set is a middle-aged man in good health and CMV-seropositive. Both conserved end residues are part of each CDR3. A D gene is named only where the DNA matches it firmly. Clone sizes are given selectively: once, few, many, or a class where the clone is expanded.

TRBJ1-2 TRBV9 . few CASSVEQGHGYGYTF TGTGCCAGCAGCGTAGAACAGGGCCACGGGTATGGCTACACCTTC
TRBJ1-4 TRBV2 TRBD1 . CASRTGGPNEKLFF TGTGCCAGCAGAACAGGGGGCCCGAATGAAAAACTGTTTTTT
TRBJ1-2 TRBV27 . . CASSTDYNYGYTF TGTGCCAGCAGTACAGACTATAACTATGGCTACACCTTC
TRBJ2-3 TRBV4-3 TRBD2 few CASSQSRTSRTDTQYF TGCGCCAGCAGCCAATCCAGGACTAGCCGGACAGATACGCAGTATTTT
TRBJ1-5 TRBV2 TRBD1 . CASSKWTGGSNQPQHF TGTGCCAGCAGTAAATGGACAGGGGGGAGCAATCAGCCCCAGCATTTT
TRBJ1-2 TRBV7-9 . few CASSGILTAGYGYTF TGTGCCAGTTCGGGGATTCTGACTGCGGGCTATGGCTACACCTTC
TRBJ1-1 TRBV4-3 . . CASSQRGWNTEAFF TGCGCCAGCAGCCAACGGGGGTGGAACACTGAAGCTTTCTTT
TRBJ1-2 TRBV9 . . CASSDLLQGRNYGYTF TGTGCCAGCAGCGATTTATTACAGGGACGAAACTATGGCTACACCTTC
TRBJ1-3 TRBV19 . . CASSPAFSSGNTIYF TGTGCCAGTAGTCCCGCATTTAGCTCTGGAAACACCATATATTTT
TRBJ2-7 TRBV5-1 TRBD2 few CASSLGGTSGTYEQYF TGCGCCAGCAGCTTGGGCGGGACTAGCGGGACCTACGAGCAGTACTTC
TRBJ1-6 TRBV5-1 . many CASTKEGAGYNSPLHF TGCGCCAGCACCAAGGAAGGGGCTGGCTATAATTCACCCCTCCACTTT
TRBJ1-2 TRBV11-2 . few CASSLAGDYGYTF TGTGCCAGCAGCCTCGCGGGGGACTATGGCTACACCTTC
TRBJ1-1 TRBV7-2 . . CASSPSGTKNTEAFF TGTGCCAGCAGTCCTTCCGGGACTAAGAACACTGAAGCTTTCTTT
TRBJ2-3 TRBV6-1 TRBD1 few CASSGRTGGRDTQYF TGTGCCAGCAGTGGGCGGACAGGGGGCAGAGATACGCAGTATTTT
TRBJ2-5 TRBV2 TRBD1 . CASSLDRGQQETQYF TGTGCCAGCAGCCTAGACAGGGGTCAACAAGAGACCCAGTACTTC
TRBJ1-5 TRBV7-2 TRBD1 few CASSFDRGRSEPQHF TGTGCCAGCAGCTTTGACAGGGGGAGGAGTGAGCCCCAGCATTTT
TRBJ2-4 TRBV25-1 . . CASSLESAGNIQYF TGTGCCAGCAGTCTAGAGTCCGCGGGAAACATTCAGTACTTC
TRBJ2-2 TRBV5-1 TRBD2 few CASSLTSGTGELFF TGCGCCAGCAGCTTGACTAGCGGTACCGGGGAGCTGTTTTTT
TRBJ1-2 TRBV14 . few CASSQERGGYTF TGTGCCAGCAGCCAAGAAAGGGGTGGCTACACCTTC
TRBJ1-4 TRBV6-1 TRBD1 few CAGSQGSEKLFF TGTGCCGGTTCACAGGGGAGTGAAAAACTGTTTTTT
TRBJ2-5 TRBV28 . few CASSESGGETQYF TGTGCCAGCAGTGAAAGCGGCGGAGAGACCCAGTACTTC
TRBJ2-7 TRBV7-3 TRBD1 . CASSSQGGYEQYF TGTGCCAGCAGCTCACAGGGGGGCTACGAGCAGTACTTC
TRBJ1-6 TRBV11-3 . . CASSSWLSPLHF TGTGCCAGCAGCTCCTGGCTTTCACCCCTCCACTTT
TRBJ2-1 TRBV4-3 . . CASSQALQGPGAYNEQFF TGCGCCAGCAGCCAAGCCCTACAGGGGCCGGGGGCCTACAATGAGCAGTTCTTC
TRBJ1-2 TRBV6-5 . few CASSYRGGGGGYGYTF TGTGCCAGCAGTTACCGCGGGGGGGGCGGGGGCTATGGCTACACCTTC
TRBJ1-4 TRBV7-9 . . CASSLVNEKLFF TGTGCCAGCAGCCTCGTTAATGAAAAACTGTTTTTT
TRBJ2-1 TRBV7-2 TRBD1 few CASSFQTGVGEQFF TGTGCCAGCAGCTTTCAGACAGGGGTGGGTGAGCAGTTCTTC
TRBJ1-1 TRBV6-5 TRBD1 . CASTSQGAGNTEAFF TGTGCCAGCACCTCGCAGGGGGCTGGGAACACTGAAGCTTTCTTT
TRBJ2-5 TRBV6-6 TRBD2 few CASSRTSGGLETQYF TGTGCCAGCAGCAGGACTAGCGGGGGGCTAGAGACCCAGTACTTC
TRBJ2-5 TRBV25-1 TRBD2 few CASSEFRGGYQETQYF TGTGCCAGCAGTGAATTTCGGGGGGGTTACCAAGAGACCCAGTACTTC
TRBJ1-4 TRBV15 TRBD1 . CATSTSGQGNEKLFF TGTGCCACCAGCACTTCGGGACAGGGTAATGAAAAACTGTTTTTT
TRBJ2-2 TRBV9 TRBD2 few CASSGRLSGGGTNTGELFF TGTGCCAGCAGCGGACGACTAAGCGGGGGGGGAACGAACACCGGGGAGCTGTTTTTT
TRBJ2-5 TRBV27 . few CASSFSKRETQYF TGTGCCAGCAGCTTCTCCAAGAGGGAGACCCAGTACTTC
TRBJ1-2 TRBV29-1 . few CSVLHRGNYGYTF TGCAGCGTCCTACATCGGGGGAACTATGGCTACACCTTC
TRBJ1-3 TRBV30 . few CAWSPLIRDTIYF TGTGCCTGGAGTCCACTCATTCGGGACACCATATATTTT
TRBJ1-2 TRBV9 TRBD1 . CASRRDRDSMGYTF TGTGCCAGCAGAAGGGACAGAGATTCTATGGGCTACACCTTC
TRBJ1-1 TRBV5-4 . few CASSLALGNTEAFF TGTGCCAGCAGCTTGGCCCTAGGGAACACTGAAGCTTTCTTT